This TCR beta chain stems from a study of blood T cell repertoires in COVID-19. CDR1 is MDHEN and CDR2 is SYDVKM in the germline V gene. The germline V and J ends were trimmed by 5 bases and 0 bases, with 14 bases remaining between them. CDR3 length equals 16 residues. In the source study's methods: Cell counts per sample came from amplifying reference gene primers. The assay was immunoSEQ multiplex PCR, and TCRdb's table has in-frame clones only and misses some. That table furnishes V, J and clone size, whereas the DNA furnished D and trimming. The sample shows under 300,000 clones, roughly 84% of them seen only once.

The sample taken for sequencing was peripheral blood. The sequence was obtained from a woman in her thirties or forties who had recovered from COVID-19. This chain connects TRBV28 to TRBJ1-3; the D is unclear. In nucleotides, the CDR3 is TGTGCCAGCAGTGGTCTTACCAAGAGCTCTGGAAACACCATATATTTT. This translates into CASSGLTKSSGNTIYF.